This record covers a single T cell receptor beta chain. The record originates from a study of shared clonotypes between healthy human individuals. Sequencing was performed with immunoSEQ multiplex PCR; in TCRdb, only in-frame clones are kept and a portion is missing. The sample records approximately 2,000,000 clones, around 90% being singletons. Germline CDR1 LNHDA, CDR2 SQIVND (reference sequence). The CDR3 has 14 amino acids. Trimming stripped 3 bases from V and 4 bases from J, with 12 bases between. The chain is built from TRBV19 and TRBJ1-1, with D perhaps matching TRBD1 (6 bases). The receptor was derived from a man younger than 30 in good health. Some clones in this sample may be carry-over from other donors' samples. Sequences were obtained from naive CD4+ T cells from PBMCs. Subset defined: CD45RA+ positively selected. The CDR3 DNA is TGTGCCAGTAGTATCACGGGAGGGGGCACTGAAGCTTTCTTT. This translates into CASSITGGGTEAFF.